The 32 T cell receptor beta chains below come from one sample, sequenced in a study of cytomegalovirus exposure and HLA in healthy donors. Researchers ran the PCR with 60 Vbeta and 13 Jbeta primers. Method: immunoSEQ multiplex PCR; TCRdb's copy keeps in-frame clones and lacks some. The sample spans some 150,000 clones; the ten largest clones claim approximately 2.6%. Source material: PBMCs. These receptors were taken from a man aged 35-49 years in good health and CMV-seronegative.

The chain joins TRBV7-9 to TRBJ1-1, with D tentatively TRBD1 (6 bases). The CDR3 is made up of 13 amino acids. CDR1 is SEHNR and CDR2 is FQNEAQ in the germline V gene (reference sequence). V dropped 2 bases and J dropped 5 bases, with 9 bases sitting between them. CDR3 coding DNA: TGTGCCAGCAGCTTAAGGGGGGGGACTGAAGCTTTCTTT. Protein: CASSLRGGTEAFF. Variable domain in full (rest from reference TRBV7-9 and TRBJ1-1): DTGVSQNPRHKITKRGQNVTFRCDPISEHNRLYWYRQTLGQGPEFLTYFQNEAQLEKSRLLSDRFSAERPKGSFSTLEIQRTEQGDSAMYLCASSLRGGTEAFFGQGTRLTVV.

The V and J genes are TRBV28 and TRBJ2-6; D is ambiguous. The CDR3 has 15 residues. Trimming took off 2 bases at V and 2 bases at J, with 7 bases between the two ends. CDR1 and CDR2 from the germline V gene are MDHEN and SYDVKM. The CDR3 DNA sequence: TGTGCCAGCAGTTTAGAGCTGGCTGGGGCCAACGTCCTGACTTTC. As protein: CASSLELAGANVLTF.

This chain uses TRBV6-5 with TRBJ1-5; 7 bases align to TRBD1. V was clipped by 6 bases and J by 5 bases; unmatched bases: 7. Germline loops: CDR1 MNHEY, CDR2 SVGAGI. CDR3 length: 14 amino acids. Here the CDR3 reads CASSKRDSYQPQHF. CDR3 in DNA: TGTGCCAGCAGCAAGAGGGACAGCTATCAGCCCCAGCATTTT.

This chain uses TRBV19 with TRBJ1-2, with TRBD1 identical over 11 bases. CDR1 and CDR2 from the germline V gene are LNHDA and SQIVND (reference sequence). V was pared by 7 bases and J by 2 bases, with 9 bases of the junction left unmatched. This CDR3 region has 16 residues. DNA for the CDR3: TGTGCCAGTACCGGACAGGGGGCTCTCCTCAACTATGGCTACACCTTC. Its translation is CASTGQGALLNYGYTF.

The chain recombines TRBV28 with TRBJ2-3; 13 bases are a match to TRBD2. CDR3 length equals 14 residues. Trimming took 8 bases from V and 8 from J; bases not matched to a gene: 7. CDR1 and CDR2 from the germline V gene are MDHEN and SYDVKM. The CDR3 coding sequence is TGTGCCAGCCGACTAGCGGGGGGACTCGGTACGCAGTATTTT. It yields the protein CASRLAGGLGTQYF.

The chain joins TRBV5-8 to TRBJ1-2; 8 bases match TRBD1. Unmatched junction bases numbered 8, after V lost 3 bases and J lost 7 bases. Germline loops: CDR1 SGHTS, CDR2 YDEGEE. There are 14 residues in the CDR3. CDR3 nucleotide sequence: TGTGCCAGCAGCTCCGGACAGGGAATCCGTGGCTACACCTTC. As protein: CASSSGQGIRGYTF. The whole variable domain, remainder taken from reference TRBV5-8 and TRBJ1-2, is EAGVTQSPTHLIKTRGQQATLRCSPISGHTSVYWYQQALGLGLQFLLWYDEGEERNRGNFPPRFSGRQFPNYSSELNVNALELEDSALYLCASSSGQGIRGYTFGSGTRLTVV.

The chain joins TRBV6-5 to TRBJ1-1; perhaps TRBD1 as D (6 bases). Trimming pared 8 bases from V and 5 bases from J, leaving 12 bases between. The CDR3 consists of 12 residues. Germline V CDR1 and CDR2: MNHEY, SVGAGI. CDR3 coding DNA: TGTGCCAGCTCACAGGGTGATACTGAAGCTTTCTTT. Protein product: CASSQGDTEAFF.

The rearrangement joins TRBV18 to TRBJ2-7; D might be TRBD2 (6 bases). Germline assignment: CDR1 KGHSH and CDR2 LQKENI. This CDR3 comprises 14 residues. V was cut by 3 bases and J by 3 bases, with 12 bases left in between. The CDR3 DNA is TGTGCCAGCTCACCGGTCCAGGGACTCTACGAGCAGTACTTC. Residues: CASSPVQGLYEQYF.

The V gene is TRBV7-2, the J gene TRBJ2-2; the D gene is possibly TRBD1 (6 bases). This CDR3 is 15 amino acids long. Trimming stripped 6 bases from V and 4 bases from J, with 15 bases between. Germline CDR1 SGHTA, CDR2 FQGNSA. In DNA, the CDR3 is TGTGCCAGCAGGGTGGACAGACAACCCACCGGGGAGCTGTTTTTT. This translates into CASRVDRQPTGELFF.

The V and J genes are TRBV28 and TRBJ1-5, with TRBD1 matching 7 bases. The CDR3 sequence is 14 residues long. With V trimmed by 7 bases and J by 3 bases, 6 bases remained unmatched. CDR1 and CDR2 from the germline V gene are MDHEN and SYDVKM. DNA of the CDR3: TGTGCCAGCAACAAACAGGGGAACAATCAGCCCCAGCATTTT. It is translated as CASNKQGNNQPQHF.

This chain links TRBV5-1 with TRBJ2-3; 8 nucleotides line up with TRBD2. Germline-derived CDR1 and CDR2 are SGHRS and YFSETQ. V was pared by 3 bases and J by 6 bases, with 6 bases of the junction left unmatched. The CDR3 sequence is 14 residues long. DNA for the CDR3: TGCGCCAGCAGCTCCGGGGGGGCCCTGGATACGCAGTATTTT. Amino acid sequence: CASSSGGALDTQYF.

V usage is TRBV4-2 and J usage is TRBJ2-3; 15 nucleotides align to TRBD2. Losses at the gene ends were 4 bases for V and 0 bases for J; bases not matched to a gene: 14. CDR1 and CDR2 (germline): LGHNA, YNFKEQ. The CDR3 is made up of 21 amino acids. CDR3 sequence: CASSPGLAGGIFITSTDTQYF. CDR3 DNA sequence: TGTGCCAGCAGCCCGGGACTAGCGGGGGGAATATTCATAACTAGCACAGATACGCAGTATTTT.

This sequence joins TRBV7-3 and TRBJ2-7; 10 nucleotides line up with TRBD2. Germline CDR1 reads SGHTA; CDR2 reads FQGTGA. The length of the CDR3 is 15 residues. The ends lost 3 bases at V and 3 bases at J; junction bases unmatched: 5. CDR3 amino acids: CASSLGLANIYEQYF. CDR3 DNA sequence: TGTGCCAGCAGCTTGGGACTAGCGAACATCTACGAGCAGTACTTC.

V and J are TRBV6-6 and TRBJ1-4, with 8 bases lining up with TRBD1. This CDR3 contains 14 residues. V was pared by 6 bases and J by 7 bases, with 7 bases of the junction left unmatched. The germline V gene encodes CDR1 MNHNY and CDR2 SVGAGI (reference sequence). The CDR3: CASSRTGNGEKLFF. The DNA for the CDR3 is TGTGCCAGCAGCCGGACAGGGAATGGTGAAAAACTGTTTTTT.

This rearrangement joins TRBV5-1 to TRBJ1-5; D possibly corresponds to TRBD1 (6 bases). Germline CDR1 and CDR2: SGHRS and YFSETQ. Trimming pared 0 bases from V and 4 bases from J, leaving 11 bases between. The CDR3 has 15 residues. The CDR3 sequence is CASSLDPRGNQPQHF. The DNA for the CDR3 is TGCGCCAGCAGCTTGGACCCGAGGGGGAATCAGCCCCAGCATTTT.

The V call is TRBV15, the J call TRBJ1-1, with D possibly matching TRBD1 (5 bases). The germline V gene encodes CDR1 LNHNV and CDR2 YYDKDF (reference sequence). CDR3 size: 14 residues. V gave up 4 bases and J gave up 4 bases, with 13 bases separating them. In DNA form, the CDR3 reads TGTGCCACCAGCATTGGCGGGGCGGGCACTGAAGCTTTCTTT. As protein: CATSIGGAGTEAFF.

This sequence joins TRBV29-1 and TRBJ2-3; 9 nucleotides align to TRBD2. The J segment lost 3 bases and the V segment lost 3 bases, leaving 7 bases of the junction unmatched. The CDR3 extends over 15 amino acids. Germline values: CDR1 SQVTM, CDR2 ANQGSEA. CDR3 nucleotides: TGCAGCGTTGAGCCAGCGGGGGGTGGAACAGATACGCAGTATTTT. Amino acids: CSVEPAGGGTDTQYF.

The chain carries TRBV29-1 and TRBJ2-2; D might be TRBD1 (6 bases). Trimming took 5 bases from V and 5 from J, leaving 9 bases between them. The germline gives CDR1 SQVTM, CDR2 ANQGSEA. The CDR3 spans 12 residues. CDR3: CSVNQGTGELFF. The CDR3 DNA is TGCAGCGTTAATCAGGGGACCGGGGAGCTGTTTTTT.

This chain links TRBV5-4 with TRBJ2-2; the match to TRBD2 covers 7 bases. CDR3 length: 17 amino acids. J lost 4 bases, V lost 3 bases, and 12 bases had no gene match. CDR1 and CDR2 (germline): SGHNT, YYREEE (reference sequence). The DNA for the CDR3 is TGTGCCAGCAGCTCCCCGGAGGGAGGGTTGGGCACCGGGGAGCTGTTTTTT. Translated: CASSSPEGGLGTGELFF.

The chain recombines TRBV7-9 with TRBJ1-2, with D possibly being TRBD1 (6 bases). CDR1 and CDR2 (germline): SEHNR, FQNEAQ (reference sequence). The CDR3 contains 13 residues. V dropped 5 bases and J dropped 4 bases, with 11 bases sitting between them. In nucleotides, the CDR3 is TGTGCCAGCAGCCTGACAGGATTCTATGGCTACACCTTC. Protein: CASSLTGFYGYTF.

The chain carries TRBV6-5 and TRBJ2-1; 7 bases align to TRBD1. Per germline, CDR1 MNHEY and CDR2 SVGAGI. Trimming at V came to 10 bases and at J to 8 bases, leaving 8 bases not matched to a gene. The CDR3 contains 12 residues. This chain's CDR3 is CATRQGLYEQFF. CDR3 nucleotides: TGTGCCACCAGACAGGGTTTGTATGAGCAGTTCTTC.

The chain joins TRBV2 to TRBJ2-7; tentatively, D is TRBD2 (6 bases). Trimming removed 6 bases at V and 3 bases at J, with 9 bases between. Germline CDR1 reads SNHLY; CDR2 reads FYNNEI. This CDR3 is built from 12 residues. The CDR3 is CASREGGYEQYF. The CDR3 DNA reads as TGTGCCAGCAGGGAGGGAGGCTACGAGCAGTACTTC.

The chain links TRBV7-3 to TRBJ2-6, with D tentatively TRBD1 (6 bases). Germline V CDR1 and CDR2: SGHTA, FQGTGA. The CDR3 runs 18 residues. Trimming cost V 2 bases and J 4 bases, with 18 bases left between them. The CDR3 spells CASSLSTGSLSGANVLTF. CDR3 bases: TGTGCCAGCAGCTTATCAACAGGGTCCCTCTCAGGGGCCAACGTCCTGACTTTC.

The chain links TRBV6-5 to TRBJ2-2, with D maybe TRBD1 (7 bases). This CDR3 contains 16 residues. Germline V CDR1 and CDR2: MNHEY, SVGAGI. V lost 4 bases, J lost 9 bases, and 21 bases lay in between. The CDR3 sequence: CASSWGGTANPRELFF. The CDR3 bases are TGTGCCAGCAGTTGGGGCGGGACAGCTAACCCCCGGGAGCTGTTTTTT.

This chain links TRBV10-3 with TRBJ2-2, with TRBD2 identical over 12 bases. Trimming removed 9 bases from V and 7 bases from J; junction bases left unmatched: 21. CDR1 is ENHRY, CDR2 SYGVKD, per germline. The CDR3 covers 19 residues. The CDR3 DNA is TGTGCCATTGGCAGGACAGGGAGACTAGCGGGGGCGTATGGCGGGGAGCTGTTTTTT. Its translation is CAIGRTGRLAGAYGGELFF.

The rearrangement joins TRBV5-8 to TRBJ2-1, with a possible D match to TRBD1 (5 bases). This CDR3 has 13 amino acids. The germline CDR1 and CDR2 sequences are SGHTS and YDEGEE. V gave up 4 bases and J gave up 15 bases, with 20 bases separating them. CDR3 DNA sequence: TGTGCCAGCAGCCCCTCTAAGGGGTTAAGTACGTTCTTC. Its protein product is CASSPSKGLSTFF.

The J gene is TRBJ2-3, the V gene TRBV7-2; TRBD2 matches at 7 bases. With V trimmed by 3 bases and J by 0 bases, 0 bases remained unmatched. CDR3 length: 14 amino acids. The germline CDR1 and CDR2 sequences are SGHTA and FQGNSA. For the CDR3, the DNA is TGTGCCAGCAGCTTCGGGGGGAGCACAGATACGCAGTATTTT. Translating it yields CASSFGGSTDTQYF.

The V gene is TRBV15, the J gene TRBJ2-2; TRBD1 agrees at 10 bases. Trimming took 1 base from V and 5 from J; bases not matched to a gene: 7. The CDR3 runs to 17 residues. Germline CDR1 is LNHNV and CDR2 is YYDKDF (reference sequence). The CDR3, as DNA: TGTGCCACCAGCAGAGTCGTCGGGACAGGGGCTACCGGGGAGCTGTTTTTT. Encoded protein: CATSRVVGTGATGELFF. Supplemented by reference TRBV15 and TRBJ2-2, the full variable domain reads DAMVIQNPRYQVTQFGKPVTLSCSQTLNHNVMYWYQQKSSQAPKLLFHYYDKDFNNEADTPDNFQSRRPNTSFCFLDIRSPGLGDTAMYLCATSRVVGTGATGELFFGEGSRLTVL.

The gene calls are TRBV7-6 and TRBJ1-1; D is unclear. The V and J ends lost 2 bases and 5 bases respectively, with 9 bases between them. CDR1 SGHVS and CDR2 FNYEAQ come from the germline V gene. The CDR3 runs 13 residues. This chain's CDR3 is CASSLLEGTEAFF. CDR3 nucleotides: TGTGCCAGCAGCTTATTAGAGGGTACTGAAGCTTTCTTT.

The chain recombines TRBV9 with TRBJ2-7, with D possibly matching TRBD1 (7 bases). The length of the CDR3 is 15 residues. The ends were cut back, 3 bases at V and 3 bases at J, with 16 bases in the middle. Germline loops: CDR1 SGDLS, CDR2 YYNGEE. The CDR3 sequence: CASSGGVRQGYEQYF. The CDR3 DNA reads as TGTGCCAGCAGCGGGGGGGTTAGACAGGGCTACGAGCAGTACTTC. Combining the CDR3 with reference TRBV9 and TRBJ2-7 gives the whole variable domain DSGVTQTPKHLITATGQRVTLRCSPRSGDLSVYWYQQSLDQGLQFLIQYYNGEERAKGNILERFSAQQFPDLHSELNLSSLELGDSALYFCASSGGVRQGYEQYFGPGTRLTVT.

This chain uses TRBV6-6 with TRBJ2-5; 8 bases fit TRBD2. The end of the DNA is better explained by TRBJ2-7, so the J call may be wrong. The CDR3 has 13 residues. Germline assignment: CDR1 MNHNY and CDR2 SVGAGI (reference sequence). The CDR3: CASSPGLAGEQYF. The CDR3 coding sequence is TGTGCCAGCAGCCCCGGACTAGCAGGCGAGCAGTACTTC.

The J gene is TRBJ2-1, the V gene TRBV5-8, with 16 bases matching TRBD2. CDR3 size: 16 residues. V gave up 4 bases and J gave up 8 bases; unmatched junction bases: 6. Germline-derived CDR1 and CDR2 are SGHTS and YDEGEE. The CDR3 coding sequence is TGTGCCAGCAGCCTCGGGACTAGCGGGGGGGCCTATGAGCAGTTCTTC. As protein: CASSLGTSGGAYEQFF.